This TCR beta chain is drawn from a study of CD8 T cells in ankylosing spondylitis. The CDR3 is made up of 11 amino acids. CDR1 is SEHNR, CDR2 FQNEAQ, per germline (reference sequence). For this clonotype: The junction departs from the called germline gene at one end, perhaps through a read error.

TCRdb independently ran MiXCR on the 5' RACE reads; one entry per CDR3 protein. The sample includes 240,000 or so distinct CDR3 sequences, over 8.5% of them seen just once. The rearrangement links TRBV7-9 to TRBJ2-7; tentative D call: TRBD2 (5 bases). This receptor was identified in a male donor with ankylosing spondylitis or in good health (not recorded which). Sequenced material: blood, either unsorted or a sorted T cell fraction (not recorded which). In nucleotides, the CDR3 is TGTGCCAGCAGCTTAGGGAGGTGGGGATCGTTC. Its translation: CASSLGRWGSF.